Listed below are T cell receptor beta chains from one sample, sequenced in a study of Graves' ophthalmopathy and Graves' hyperthyroidism. TCRdb reprocessed the multiplex PCR reads via MiXCR and lists one record per CDR3 protein. The sample includes 200,000 to 250,000 distinct CDR3 sequences, about 46% of them seen just once. The sample consisted of peripheral blood. These receptors were taken from an adult man with Graves' ophthalmopathy. CDR3s include the opening cysteine and the closing phenylalanine or tryptophan. D genes are given only for firm matches. Part of the rows lack a size; the others show once, few, many or a class for expanded clones.

D | size | length | J | V | CDR3 | DNA
NA | few | 13 | TRBJ2-7 | TRBV4-1 | CASSQIHSHEQYF | TGCGCCAGCAGCCAAATCCACAGCCACGAGCAGTACTTC
NA | few | 12 | TRBJ2-7 | TRBV29-1 | CSVPRGPYEQYF | TGCAGCGTCCCCAGGGGCCCCTACGAGCAGTACTTC
NA | NA | 14 | TRBJ1-2 | TRBV6-1 | CASSGPGGPYGYTF | TGTGCCAGCAGTGGTCCGGGGGGGCCTTATGGCTACACCTTC
NA | few | 15 | TRBJ1-5 | TRBV7-6 | CASSILSGLNQPQHF | TGTGCCAGCAGCATCCTCTCGGGCCTCAATCAGCCCCAGCATTTT
NA | NA | 16 | TRBJ1-5 | TRBV4-1 | CASSQARAEGGQPQHF | TGCGCCAGCAGCCAAGCTCGAGCGGAAGGCGGGCAGCCCCAGCATTTT
TRBD1 | few | 13 | TRBJ2-7 | TRBV2 | CASRGQGYNEQYF | TGTGCCAGCAGGGGACAGGGTTACAACGAGCAGTACTTC
NA | few | 15 | TRBJ2-7 | TRBV15 | CATSRRDRYSHEQYF | TGTGCCACCAGCCGCCGGGACCGGTATAGTCACGAGCAGTACTTC
TRBD1 | NA | 17 | TRBJ2-7 | TRBV10-3 | CAIRPRTGGSRTYEQYF | TGTGCCATCAGACCCCGGACAGGGGGCTCAAGGACCTACGAGCAGTACTTC
NA | NA | 15 | TRBJ2-5 | TRBV5-4 | CASSGPGTRQETQYF | TGTGCCAGCAGCGGACCCGGGACAAGACAAGAGACCCAGTACTTC
NA | NA | 14 | TRBJ2-2 | TRBV25-1 | CASSETLNTGELSF | TGTGCCAGCAGTGAGACTCTGAACACCGGGGAGCTGTCTTTT
NA | NA | 14 | TRBJ2-5 | TRBV6-1 | CASSESPGWETQYF | TGTGCCAGCAGTGAATCGCCGGGCTGGGAGACCCAGTACTTC
NA | few | 13 | TRBJ2-7 | TRBV20-1 | CSARDSQGGEQYF | TGCAGTGCTAGAGATTCTCAGGGGGGTGAGCAGTACTTC
TRBD2 | NA | 16 | TRBJ2-5 | TRBV10-3 | CAISARVAGSTDTQYF | TGTGCCATCAGTGCTAGGGTAGCGGGGAGCACAGATACGCAGTACTTC
NA | NA | 14 | TRBJ1-6 | TRBV19 | CASSDTRLNSPLHF | TGTGCCAGTAGTGACACCCGGCTAAATTCACCCCTCCACTTT
NA | NA | 16 | TRBJ1-1 | TRBV12-3/TRBV12-4 | CASGLVLGVDQWEAFF | TGTGCTAGTGGTTTGGTACTGGGAGTAGATCAATGGGAAGCTTTCTTT
NA | many | 15 | TRBJ2-6 | TRBV9 | CASSVAVSGANVLTF | TGTGCCAGCAGCGTAGCTGTATCTGGGGCCAACGTCCTGACTTTC
NA | NA | 17 | TRBJ1-3 | TRBV7-8 | CASSPLASRAGKDTIYF | TGTGCCAGCAGCCCGTTAGCTTCTAGGGCAGGGAAAGACACCATATATTTT
TRBD1 | NA | 13 | TRBJ1-1 | TRBV5-6 | CASSVDRATEAFF | TGTGCCAGCAGCGTGGACAGGGCCACTGAAGCTTTCTTT
NA | few | 14 | TRBJ2-7 | TRBV9 | CASSIRLTSYEQYF | TGTGCCAGCAGCATTAGACTGACCTCCTACGAGCAGTACTTC
NA | few | 13 | TRBJ1-4 | TRBV20-1 | CSARERQVEKLFF | TGCAGTGCTAGAGAAAGACAGGTCGAAAAACTGTTTTTT
NA | few | 11 | TRBJ2-7 | TRBV20-1 | CSARGAYEQYF | TGCAGTGCTAGAGGAGCCTACGAGCAGTACTTC
NA | NA | 15 | TRBJ2-5 | TRBV5-6 | CASSFRGTVQETQYF | TGTGCCAGCAGCTTCCGGGGGACAGTCCAAGAGACCCAGTACTTC
NA | NA | 15 | TRBJ2-6 | TRBV4-1 | CASNSGDSGANVLTF | TGCGCCAGCAACTCCGGGGACTCTGGGGCCAACGTCCTGACTTTC
NA | few | 13 | TRBJ1-1 | TRBV19 | CASSKEQNPWVVF | TGTGCCAGTAGTAAGGAGCAGAACCCCTGGGTGGTCTTT
NA | NA | 12 | TRBJ2-7 | TRBV25-1 | CASSLGVDERYF | TGTGCCAGCAGCTTGGGTGTGGACGAGCGGTACTTC
NA | NA | 16 | TRBJ1-1 | TRBV15 | CATSRDQATGGTEAFF | TGTGCCACCAGCAGAGATCAGGCCACCGGGGGCACTGAAGCTTTCTTT
NA | many | 12 | TRBJ1-2 | TRBV29-1 | CSVILDGYGYTF | TGCAGCGTAATACTTGATGGCTATGGCTACACCTTC
NA | NA | 15 | TRBJ1-1 | TRBV7-2 | CASSFGHDGSTEAFF | TGTGCCAGCAGCTTCGGACATGACGGTTCGACTGAAGCTTTCTTT
NA | many | 12 | TRBJ1-6 | TRBV29-1 | CSVGERNSPLHF | TGCAGCGTGGGGGAGAGAAATTCACCCCTCCACTTT
TRBD1 | NA | 14 | TRBJ2-7 | TRBV7-8 | CASRGQGGTYEQYF | TGTGCCAGCAGGGGACAGGGAGGCACCTACGAGCAGTACTTC
NA | NA | 14 | TRBJ2-7 | TRBV7-3 | CASGPMGTGIEQYF | TGTGCCAGCGGACCTATGGGGACTGGTATCGAGCAGTACTTC
NA | NA | 12 | TRBJ1-2 | TRBV29-1 | CSLGHQGLGYTF | TGCAGCTTAGGACACCAAGGGCTTGGCTACACCTTC
TRBD2 | NA | 16 | TRBJ2-2 | TRBV5-1 | CASSFLAGVVTGELFF | TGCGCCAGCAGCTTCCTAGCGGGTGTTGTCACCGGGGAGCTGTTTTTT
NA | few | 15 | TRBJ1-6 | TRBV7-9 | CASKSVSSYNSPLHF | TGTGCCAGCAAGTCGGTGAGCTCCTATAATTCACCCCTCCACTTT
TRBD1 | NA | 17 | TRBJ1-2 | TRBV19 | CASSEPGQGLLNYGYTF | TGTGCCAGTAGTGAACCGGGACAGGGGTTACTTAACTATGGCTACACCTTC
NA | NA | 14 | TRBJ2-7 | TRBV7-9 | CASSLDRFSYEQYF | TGTGCCAGCAGCCTTGACAGGTTCTCCTACGAGCAGTACTTC
NA | NA | 16 | TRBJ2-6 | TRBV24-1 | CATSAPTGSGANVLTF | TGTGCCACCAGTGCCCCCACAGGGTCTGGGGCCAACGTCCTGACTTTC
TRBD2 | NA | 14 | TRBJ2-7 | TRBV9 | CASSSGRSSYEQYF | TGTGCCAGCAGTAGCGGGAGGAGCTCCTACGAGCAGTACTTC
NA | NA | 15 | TRBJ2-5 | TRBV15 | CATSRDESSQETQYF | TGTGCCACCAGCAGAGATGAAAGCTCCCAAGAGACCCAGTACTTC
NA | NA | 13 | TRBJ2-7 | TRBV12-3/TRBV12-4 | CASSPGQRGEQYF | TGTGCCAGCAGTCCGGGCCAACGAGGCGAGCAGTACTTC
TRBD1 | few | 12 | TRBJ2-5 | TRBV29-1 | CSVFQGVETQYF | TGCAGCGTTTTTCAGGGGGTAGAGACCCAGTACTTC
NA | NA | 16 | TRBJ1-6 | TRBV20-1 | CSASVNSTYYNSPLHF | TGCAGTGCTAGCGTGAACAGTACGTACTATAATTCACCCCTCCACTTT
NA | NA | 13 | TRBJ1-1 | TRBV11-2 | CASSLMDDTEAFF | TGTGCCAGCAGCCTTATGGACGACACTGAAGCTTTCTTT
NA | NA | 13 | TRBJ1-1 | TRBV20-1 | CSAPYDRDTEAFF | TGCAGTGCTCCCTACGACAGAGACACTGAAGCTTTCTTT
TRBD1 | NA | 13 | TRBJ1-2 | TRBV20-1 | CSALDRVNYGYTF | TGCAGTGCTCTTGACAGGGTTAACTATGGCTACACCTTC
TRBD2 | NA | 14 | TRBJ2-7 | TRBV11-2 | CASSLVRSAGEEYF | TGTGCCAGCAGCTTAGTGCGGTCGGCGGGGGAAGAGTACTTC
TRBD2 | NA | 16 | TRBJ2-7 | TRBV5-1 | CASSLGSSGRTYEQYF | TGCGCCAGCAGCTTGGGATCTAGCGGGCGAACCTACGAGCAGTACTTC
NA | NA | 14 | TRBJ2-5 | TRBV6-4 | CASSLTGEQETQYF | TGTGCCAGCAGCCTGACTGGAGAGCAAGAGACCCAGTACTTC
NA | NA | 14 | TRBJ1-6 | TRBV9 | CASSLEGNNSPLHF | TGTGCCAGCAGCTTGGAGGGTAATAATTCACCCCTCCACTTT
NA | NA | 15 | TRBJ2-2 | TRBV7-9 | CASSAEGQGTGELFF | TGTGCCAGCAGCGCTGAGGGCCAAGGCACCGGGGAGCTGTTTTTT
NA | NA | 15 | TRBJ2-5 | TRBV12-3/TRBV12-4 | CASSPRTSYQETQYF | TGTGCCAGCAGTCCACGGACTTCGTACCAAGAGACCCAGTACTTC
TRBD1 | NA | 16 | TRBJ2-5 | TRBV5-1 | CASSLAGQGYDETQYF | TGCGCCAGCAGCTTGGCGGGACAGGGGTATGATGAGACCCAGTACTTC
NA | once | 11 | TRBJ2-3 | TRBV20-1 | CSAKSTDTQYF | TGCAGTGCTAAAAGCACAGATACGCAGTATTTT
NA | once | 14 | TRBJ2-2 | TRBV5-1 | CASSSRGADGELFF | TGCGCCAGCAGCTCAAGGGGGGCCGACGGGGAGCTGTTTTTT